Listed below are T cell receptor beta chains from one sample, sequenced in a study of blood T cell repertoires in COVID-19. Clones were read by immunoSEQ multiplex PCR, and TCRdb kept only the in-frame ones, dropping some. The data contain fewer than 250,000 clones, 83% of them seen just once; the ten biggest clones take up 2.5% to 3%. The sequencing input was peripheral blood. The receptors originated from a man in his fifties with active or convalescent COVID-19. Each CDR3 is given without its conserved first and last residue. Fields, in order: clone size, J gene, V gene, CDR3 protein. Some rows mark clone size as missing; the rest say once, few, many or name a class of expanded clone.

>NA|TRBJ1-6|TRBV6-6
ASSQLRGDRGFLSYNSPLH
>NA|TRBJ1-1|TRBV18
ASSPVQFGTEAF
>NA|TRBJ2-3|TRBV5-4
ASSHRGGADTQY
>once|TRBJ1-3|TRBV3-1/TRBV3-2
ASSQDLTGLGSGNTIY
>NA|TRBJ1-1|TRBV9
ASSPVNTEAF
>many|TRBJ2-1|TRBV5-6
ASSLDGTVQYNEQF
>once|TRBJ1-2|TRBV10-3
AISDKRTGLNYGYT
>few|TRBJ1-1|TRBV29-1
SVATGVMNTEAF
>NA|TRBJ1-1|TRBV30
AWTPRAEAF
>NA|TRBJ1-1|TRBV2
ASTGTGGLNTEAF
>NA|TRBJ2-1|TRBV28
ASSFVRGAPPPNEQF
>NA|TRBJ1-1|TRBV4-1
ASSQAPRPGQMNTEAF
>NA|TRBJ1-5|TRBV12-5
ASGLCEGQPQH
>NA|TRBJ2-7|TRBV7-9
ASSTPSGGPPLSYEQY
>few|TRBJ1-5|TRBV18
ASSPGGDSNQPQH
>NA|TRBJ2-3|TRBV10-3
AISLGTGAVDTQY
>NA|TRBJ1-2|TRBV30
ARWGDYGYT
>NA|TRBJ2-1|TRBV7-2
ASSFPGKNEQF
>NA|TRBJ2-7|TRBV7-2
ASSLAPAGSYEQY
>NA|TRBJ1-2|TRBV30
AWSTSRQGDYGYT
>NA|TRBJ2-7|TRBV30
AWRKPRAVEQY
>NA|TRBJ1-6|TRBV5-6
ASSLDRGHSPLH
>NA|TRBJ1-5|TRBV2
ASSEESGAQH
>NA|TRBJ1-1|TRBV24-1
ATMGAPNTEAF
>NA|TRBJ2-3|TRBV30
AWSQGQGRLY
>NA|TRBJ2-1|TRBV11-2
ASSAPLEDEQF
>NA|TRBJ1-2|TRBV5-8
ASSLALKDRGSNYGYT
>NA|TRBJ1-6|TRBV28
ASSSGTGSSYNSPLH
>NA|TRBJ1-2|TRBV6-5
ASRKERQSYGYT
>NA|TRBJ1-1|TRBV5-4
ASSSGTRQGVTEAF
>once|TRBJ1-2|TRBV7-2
ASSLQRQGVEGYT
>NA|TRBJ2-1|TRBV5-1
ASSLGSGRAEGEQF
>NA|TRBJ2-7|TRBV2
ASSESTGVRSYEQY
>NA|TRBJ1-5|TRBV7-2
ASSFRGGGNQPQH
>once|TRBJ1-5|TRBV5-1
ASSLEGNNQPQH
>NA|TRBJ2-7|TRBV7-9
ASSFQGIGYEQY
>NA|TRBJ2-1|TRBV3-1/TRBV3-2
ASSQSQRELKENEQF
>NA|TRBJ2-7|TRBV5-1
ASKTGGAPYEQY
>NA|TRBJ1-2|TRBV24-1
ATSERGQGGGYT
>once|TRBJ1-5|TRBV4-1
ASSQDSVSNQPQH
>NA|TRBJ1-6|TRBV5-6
ASSLEGQGNSPLH
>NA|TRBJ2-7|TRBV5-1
ASSLGAGGTYEQY
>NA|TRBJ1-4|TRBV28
ASSLLANEKLF
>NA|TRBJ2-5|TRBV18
ASSPDSSIPQETQY
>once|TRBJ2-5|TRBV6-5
ASSYSRPGGETQY
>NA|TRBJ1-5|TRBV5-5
ASSRGASANQPQH
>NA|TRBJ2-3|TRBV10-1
ASRPGGTDTQY
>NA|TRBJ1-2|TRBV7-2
ASSLATAIANYGYT
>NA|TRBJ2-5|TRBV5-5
ASSDTRGSQETQY